This TCR beta chain was identified in a study of shared clonotypes between healthy human individuals. Researchers ran the assay at a deep level. Genomic DNA of each subset was evenly split across several immunoSEQ plates. Loaded into unsorted PBMC replicate PCRs was approximately 320 ng DNA, roughly 31,000 T cell genomes. Assay: immunoSEQ multiplex PCR; the TCRdb copy retains only in-frame clones and omits some. The table records 400,000 to 600,000 clones, over 75% of them present only once. V shed 5 bases, J shed 5 bases, and the junction held 7 bases outside the gene matches. Per germline, CDR1 SGHTA and CDR2 FQGTGA. The length of the CDR3 is 17 residues. All donors qualified as healthy HIV-negative adults and had experienced no recent acute infections or vaccinations.

Sequencing was done on a sample of PBMCs. The chain employs TRBV7-3 and TRBJ2-1, with 15 nucleotides matching TRBD2. The clonotype was recovered from a woman in her forties in good health. Some clones in this sample may be carry-over from other donors' samples. The CDR3 spells CASSAPGLAGGHNEQFF. CDR3 bases: TGTGCCAGCAGCGCACCGGGACTAGCGGGAGGCCACAATGAGCAGTTCTTC.